This T cell receptor (beta chain) derives from a study of PD-L1 blockade in urothelial cancer. Across the study: Samples of blood were analyzed 3 weeks (second dose) and 6 weeks after treatment start.

Spiking of synthetic TCR analog templates was performed in each PCR. Assay: immunoSEQ multiplex PCR; the TCRdb copy retains only in-frame clones and omits some. Of under 95,000 clones listed, 84% are singletons. As to time point: pretreatment peripheral blood. Each patient gave between 1 and 8 samples, pretreatment and on-treatment. The V and J ends lost 0 bases and 0 bases respectively, with 8 bases between them. The CDR3 contains 15 residues. Germline V CDR1 and CDR2: SGDLS, YYNGEE. This clone was recorded once. The source material was PBMCs, sampled around atezolizumab (anti-PD-L1) treatment. The chain joins TRBV9 to TRBJ2-3; D may be TRBD2 (6 bases). This TCR was recovered from a man aged 60 to 69 with urothelial cancer. The CDR3, as DNA: TGTGCCAGCAGCGTAGTGGGGGGAAGCACAGATACGCAGTATTTT. Protein: CASSVVGGSTDTQYF.